This T cell receptor beta chain was sequenced in a study of T cell responses to AZD1222 COVID-19 vaccine. This CDR3 spans 13 amino acids. CDR1 is MDHEN and CDR2 is SYDVKM in the germline V gene. Trimming removed 5 bases from V and 7 bases from J; junction bases left unmatched: 7. Turning to this clone: Its antigen is still unknown.

Broader study findings: Clonal diversity may have been underestimated in mostly white British donors. Sampled repertoires all dated from after the peak T cell response.

The repertoire was sequenced with immunoSEQ multiplex PCR; TCRdb's copy has only in-frame clones and lacks some. The table records tens of thousands of clones, approximately 90% of them present only once. The specimen comprised peripheral blood, sampled on day 0 of AZD1222 vaccination. This receptor was taken from an adult in good health. The gene calls are TRBV28 and TRBJ2-7, with TRBD1 matching over 8 bases. The CDR3 loop is CASSPGQGREQYF. The CDR3 DNA is TGTGCCAGCAGTCCCGGACAGGGAAGGGAGCAGTACTTC.